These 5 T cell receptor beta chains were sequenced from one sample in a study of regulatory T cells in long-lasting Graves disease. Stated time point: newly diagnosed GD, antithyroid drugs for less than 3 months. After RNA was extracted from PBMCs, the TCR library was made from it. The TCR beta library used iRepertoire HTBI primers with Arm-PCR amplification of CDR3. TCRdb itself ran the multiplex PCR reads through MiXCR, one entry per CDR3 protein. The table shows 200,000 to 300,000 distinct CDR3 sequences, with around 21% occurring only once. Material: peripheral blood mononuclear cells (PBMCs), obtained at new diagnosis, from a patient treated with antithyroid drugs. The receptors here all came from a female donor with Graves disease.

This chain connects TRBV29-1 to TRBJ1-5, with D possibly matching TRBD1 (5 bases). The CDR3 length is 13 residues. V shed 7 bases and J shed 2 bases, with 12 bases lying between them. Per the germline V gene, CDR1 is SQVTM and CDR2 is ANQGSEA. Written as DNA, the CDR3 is TGCAGCGCCTCCGACAGCCGCAATCAGCCCCAGCATTTT. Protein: CSASDSRNQPQHF.

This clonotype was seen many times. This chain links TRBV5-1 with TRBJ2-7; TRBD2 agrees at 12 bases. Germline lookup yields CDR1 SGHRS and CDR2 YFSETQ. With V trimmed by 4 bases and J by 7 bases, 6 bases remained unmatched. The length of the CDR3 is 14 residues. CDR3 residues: CASSQLAGGDEQYF. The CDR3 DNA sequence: TGCGCCAGCAGCCAACTAGCGGGAGGCGATGAGCAGTACTTC.

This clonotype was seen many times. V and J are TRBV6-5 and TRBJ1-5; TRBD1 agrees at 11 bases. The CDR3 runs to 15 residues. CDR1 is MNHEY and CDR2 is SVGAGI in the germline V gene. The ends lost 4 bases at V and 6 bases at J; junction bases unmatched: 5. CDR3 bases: TGTGCCAGCAGTTTGGGACAGGGGGTGGGTCAGCCCCAGCATTTT. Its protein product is CASSLGQGVGQPQHF.

CDR3 amino acids: CASSQDPPGGSRGYTF. CDR3 nucleotides: TGCGCCAGCAGCCAAGATCCCCCAGGGGGTTCTAGGGGCTACACCTTC. The gene calls are TRBV4-3 and TRBJ1-2; 7 nucleotides line up with TRBD1. The CDR3 contains 16 residues. The germline V gene has CDR1 LGHNA and CDR2 YSLEER. The V gene end was trimmed by 0 bases and the J gene end by 8 bases; junction bases not matched to a gene: 12.

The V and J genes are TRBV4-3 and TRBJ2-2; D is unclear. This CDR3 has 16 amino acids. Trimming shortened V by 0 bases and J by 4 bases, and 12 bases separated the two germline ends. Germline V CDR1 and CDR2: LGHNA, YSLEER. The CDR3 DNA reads TGCGCCAGCAGCCAAGATGGAGTTGGCAGCACCGGGGAGCTGTTTTTT. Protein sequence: CASSQDGVGSTGELFF.